These T cell receptor beta chains were read from a single sample in a study of identical twins. TCRdb redid the calling of the 5' RACE reads with MiXCR, one entry per CDR3 protein. The sample consists of approximately 280,000 distinct CDR3 sequences, under 9% of them appearing once. A further study also used this sample, focusing on yellow fever vaccine responses in identical twins.

Material for sequencing was memory (CD45RO+) T cells sorted from blood. Receptors were obtained from a woman younger than 30 in good health. CDR3s include the opening cysteine and the closing phenylalanine or tryptophan. A D gene is named only where the DNA matches it firmly.

length	V	D	J	CDR3
16	TRBV10-3	-	TRBJ1-6	CAIRRDTSSYNSPLHF
15	TRBV20-1	-	TRBJ1-2	CSARLWGAQPYGYTF
15	TRBV2	-	TRBJ2-5	CASRENRGGQETQYF
16	TRBV24-1	TRBD1	TRBJ2-6	CATSDDRVSGANVLTF
19	TRBV20-1	-	TRBJ2-5	CSARGGVGEDQRYQETQYF
14	TRBV12-3/TRBV12-4	-	TRBJ2-2	CASSPRPNTGELFF
14	TRBV7-9	-	TRBJ2-7	CASSLAGTTYEQYF
15	TRBV29-1	TRBD2	TRBJ2-2	CSVTRTSSNTGELFF
17	TRBV10-3	-	TRBJ1-1	CASTPTGGRLRNTEAFF
14	TRBV7-3	-	TRBJ2-2	CASSPSLYTGELFF
11	TRBV5-8	-	TRBJ2-5	CASSLQFPQYF
14	TRBV6-1	-	TRBJ2-2	CASSEPGSDGELFF
14	TRBV5-6	-	TRBJ1-1	CASSSDRIRTEAFF
16	TRBV28	-	TRBJ2-2	CASSRDSQINTGELFF
15	TRBV19	-	TRBJ2-5	CASSPRGSLQETQYF
17	TRBV7-9	-	TRBJ2-1	CASSHRLAADSYNEQFF
17	TRBV5-1	TRBD2	TRBJ2-2	CASSLQLAGGPTGELFF
17	TRBV5-6	-	TRBJ2-6	CASSLGHSTLGANVLTF
14	TRBV20-1	TRBD2	TRBJ2-7	CSARAGGGTYEQYF
15	TRBV24-1	TRBD1	TRBJ2-2	CATSSGTGHTGELFF
16	TRBV27	-	TRBJ1-4	CASSLRWGRLGEKLFF
15	TRBV5-5	-	TRBJ2-3	CASSLVWGHVDTQYF
18	TRBV5-1	TRBD2	TRBJ2-1	CASSPGTSGRSSYNEQFF
16	TRBV27	-	TRBJ1-2	CASSSTSLNYRDGYTF